These 4 T cell receptor beta chains were sequenced from one sample in a study of cytomegalovirus exposure and HLA in healthy donors. Vbeta (60) and Jbeta (13) primers were used in the PCR. Produced via immunoSEQ multiplex PCR; TCRdb's table is partial and in-frame only. This table has roughly 150,000 clones, more than 60% appearing once. Input material: PBMCs. The receptor source for this set is a man aged 30 to 45 in good health and CMV-seropositive.

The rearrangement joins TRBV27 to TRBJ2-3; 8 positions match TRBD2. CDR3 length: 14 amino acids. The germline CDR1 and CDR2 sequences are MNHEY and SMNVEV (reference sequence). J was trimmed by 3 bases and V by 5 bases; bases with no gene match: 4. CDR3 region: CASSAGLATDTQYF. The CDR3 DNA reads TGTGCCAGCAGTGCTGGACTAGCAACAGATACGCAGTATTTT.

This clone was observed a handful of times. The gene calls are TRBV28 and TRBJ1-5; 7 nucleotides match TRBD1. Germline lookup yields CDR1 MDHEN and CDR2 SYDVKM. The CDR3 spans 16 residues. The ends lost 5 bases at V and 4 bases at J; junction bases unmatched: 11. For the CDR3, the DNA is TGTGCCAGCAGTGACAACCCTGGCAGGGGGAATCAGCCCCAGCATTTT. Protein: CASSDNPGRGNQPQHF.

This chain links TRBV19 with TRBJ2-5; D might be TRBD1 (6 bases). The germline V gene has CDR1 LNHDA and CDR2 SQIVND (reference sequence). The V end lost 5 bases, the J end lost 0 bases, and 13 bases lay between the germline ends. The CDR3 is 15 residues long. The CDR3 nucleotides are TGTGCCAGTAGTGCTGACAGGACGTACCAAGAGACCCAGTACTTC. Encoded protein: CASSADRTYQETQYF.

In its sample, this clone was seen once. The chain has TRBV19 and TRBJ2-5; a possible D gene is TRBD2 (7 bases). The CDR3 covers 15 residues. Per germline, CDR1 LNHDA and CDR2 SQIVND (reference sequence). Trimming removed 3 bases at V and 2 bases at J, with 13 bases between. This CDR3 reads CASSMWGGGQETQYF. The CDR3 bases are TGTGCCAGTAGTATGTGGGGGGGCGGTCAAGAGACCCAGTACTTC.